This T cell receptor (beta chain) originates from a study of CD8 T cells in Susac syndrome (dated by TCRdb to about 2019). Regarding the complete study: Among the Susac syndrome patients who were sequenced, clinically active disease was present in about six and clinical remission was observed in fewer than 10. The study used repertoire sequencing to test whether antigen drove CD8+ T cell activation and differentiation in Susac syndrome. At blood withdrawal, Susac syndrome patients were therapy-naive, treated with corticosteroids (with IVIg additionally given to some), or treated with IVIg alone.

Peripheral blood CD8+ and CD4+ T cells from healthy donors, Susac syndrome patients and multiple sclerosis patients were profiled by high-throughput TCR beta sequencing. Recently defined diagnostic criteria for definite or probable disease were met by the Susac syndrome patients. CD8+ TEMRA cells were enriched by FACS, while bulk CD8+ and CD4+ T cells were purified by magnetic negative isolation. Blood was collected in EDTA tubes and processed within 24 hours, with PBMCs isolated through density gradient centrifugation. PBMCs destined for TCR sequencing were cryopreserved in liquid nitrogen and later thawed in a 37 °C water bath. The sorted or isolated CD4+, CD8+ and CD8+ TEMRA cells had a purity of 90% or higher. RNA was extracted using the RNeasy kit, and roughly 0.45 to 1 microgram was reverse transcribed with random hexamers. The immunoSEQ multiplex PCR assay, which covers 54 Vbeta and 13 Jbeta segments, was used to amplify TCR beta CDR3 regions. To correct PCR amplification bias, a synthetic template baseline was used for both primer optimization and computational correction. Under the source paper's analysis protocol: Reads were annotated to V, D and J genes according to IMGT and were analyzed with immunoSEQ Analyzer, with only productive sequences retained. Clonality was computed as one minus Shannon entropy normalized by log2 of the number of productive unique sequences. Public and private clones were assessed among the 100 most prevalent clones of each patient and control. Susac-specific clones were defined as absent from healthy and MS cohorts, around 980 published viral clones and other ImmuneACCESS disease sequences. TCRdb trimmed the raw reads at Q25, called clones with MiXCR and kept productive beta chains. All rows with the same CDR3 protein become a single entry with the most common DNA and genes. What appears here as the V and J calls and clone size reflects TCRdb's work, not the paper's. The sample includes approximately 190,000 distinct CDR3 sequences, with around 95% observed a single time. The ten largest clonotypes hold around 0.092% of the sample.

Overall study outcomes, separate from this receptor: The CD4+ T cell repertoire of patients with Susac syndrome showed no detectable clonal expansion. The study acknowledged that relatively few individuals were included in the TCR sequencing and HLA analysis.

From the cysteine up to the phenylalanine, the CDR3 has a length of 14 residues. The sequence is cut down to CDR3 DNA, 42 bases in frame from base 1. The germline V gene encodes CDR1 LGHDT and CDR2 YNNKEL (reference sequence). The germline ends are 8 bases apart after V is trimmed by 0 bases and J by 5 bases. Note on this clonotype: No cognate antigen has been identified for it. Base qualities are not provided; no much larger clone lies one nucleotide away.

The chain links TRBV3-1 with TRBJ1-5; matching of 6 bases hints at TRBD1 as the D gene. The source of this sequence is a human donor with Susac syndrome. The sample taken for sequencing was CD4+ T cells from PBMCs. The DNA sequence is as follows: TGTGCCAGCAGCCAAGATAGGGGGGATCAGCCCCAGCATTTT. Its amino acids are CASSQDRGDQPQHF.